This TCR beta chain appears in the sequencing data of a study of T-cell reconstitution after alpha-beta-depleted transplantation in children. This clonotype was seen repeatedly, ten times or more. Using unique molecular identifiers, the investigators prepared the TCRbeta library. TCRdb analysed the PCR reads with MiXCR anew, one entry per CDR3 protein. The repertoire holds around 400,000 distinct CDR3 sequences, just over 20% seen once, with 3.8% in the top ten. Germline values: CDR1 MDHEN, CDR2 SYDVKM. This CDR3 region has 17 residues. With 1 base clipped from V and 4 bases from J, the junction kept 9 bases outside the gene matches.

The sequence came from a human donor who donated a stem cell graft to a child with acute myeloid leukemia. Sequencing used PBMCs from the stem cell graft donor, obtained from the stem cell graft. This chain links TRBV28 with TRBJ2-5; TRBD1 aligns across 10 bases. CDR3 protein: CASSLSLLRDRGETQYF. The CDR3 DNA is TGTGCCAGCAGTTTATCGCTCCTCCGGGACAGGGGAGAGACCCAGTACTTC.